This T cell receptor (beta chain) was profiled in a study of blood T cell repertoires in COVID-19. The overall study: Sample material is recorded as cDNA or gDNA derived from T cells, B-cell-depleted T cells, or PBMCs.

Study processing details: Amplification with reference gene primers provided the estimates of nucleated cell counts. The method was immunoSEQ multiplex PCR; TCRdb's version includes in-frame clones alone and lacks a portion of them. The V and J calls and clone size were taken over from that table, and D and trimming were inferred from the DNA. The top ten clones hold 3.5% to 5% of a sample with 180,000 or so clones, approximately 87% of them seen once. Enrolled through a virtual design, the participants were between roughly 18 and 90 years of age and came from some 26 US areas. Allocation to cohorts depended on clinical history reported by the participants. This CDR3 has 15 residues. The ends lost 3 bases at V and 10 bases at J; junction bases unmatched: 9. Looked up from germline, CDR1 is MNHNS and CDR2 is SASEGT.

The chain uses TRBV6-1 and TRBJ1-6; TRBD1 matches 7 bases. The source is a woman aged 45-59 years who had recovered from COVID-19. Sequencing was done on a sample of PBMCs or T cells enriched from blood (not recorded which). CDR3 bases: TGTGCCAGCAGTGATGGAGGGACAGTCGGCTCACCCCTCCACTTT. This encodes CASSDGGTVGSPLHF.